This TCR beta chain emerged from a study of T cell repertoires in cytomegalovirus infection. TCRdb analysed the reads with MiXCR anew, one entry per CDR3 protein. The sample holds some 800,000 distinct CDR3 sequences, over 25% seen once. A note on this clonotype: Its cognate antigen is unknown.

Per germline, CDR1 SEHNR and CDR2 FQNEAQ (reference sequence). The CDR3 extends over 14 amino acids. Trimming removed 4 bases from V and 7 bases from J, with 11 bases in between. The V gene is TRBV7-9, the J gene TRBJ1-6; D is ambiguous. The source of this sequence is a human donor in good health (CMV status not recorded). Some clones in this sample may be carry-over from other donors' samples. The sequencing here drew on cultured CD8+ T cells from PBMCs, taken from culture after CMV antigen stimulation. CDR3 nucleotide sequence: TGTGCCAGCAGCTCCTTAGTGGGGAATTCACCCCTCCACTTT. Amino acid sequence: CASSSLVGNSPLHF.